This entry describes one T cell receptor beta chain. What it recognizes is unknown. Each CDR3 protein gets one entry after TCRdb re-called the 5' RACE reads with MiXCR. The sample includes a few thousand distinct CDR3 sequences, 72% seen only once; the top ten take 3.5% to 5%. Trimming removed 2 bases from V and 6 bases from J; junction bases left unmatched: 4. Germline values: CDR1 MNHEY, CDR2 SVGAGI. This CDR3 comprises 15 residues. The sorted Tregs were CD4+CD25+CD127-/low cells. Overall study findings and caveats: Tumor memory CD4+ T cell TCR gene usage was found to cluster with blood and lymph node memory CD4+ cells and with lymph node naive CD4+ cells.

Sequenced input: Tregs sorted from blood. The rearrangement uses TRBV6-5 and TRBJ1-2; TRBD1 matches at 12 bases. The source of this sequence is a female donor with breast cancer. The CDR3, as DNA: TGTGCCAGCAGTTACGGGACAGGGGGCGCCAATGGCTACACCTTC. The encoded protein is CASSYGTGGANGYTF.